The clone carrying this T cell receptor (beta chain) was recorded many times. This record belongs to a study of T cells in Graves' hyperthyroidism and ophthalmopathy. CDR3 length: 19 amino acids. Germline CDR1 reads MDHEN; CDR2 reads SYDVKM. The junction had 10 bases not matched to a gene; V was cut back by 4 bases and J by 1 base. Template material for amplifying TCR beta CDR3 regions consisted of RNA transcripts. TCR CDR3 underwent first-round RT-PCR with the HTBI primer set. TCRdb reanalysed the multiplex PCR reads using MiXCR and keeps one entry per CDR3 protein. The sample includes 600,000 to 650,000 distinct CDR3 sequences, roughly 15% seen only once; the top ten take 3% to 4.5%.

Sequenced input: blood. The sequence was collected from a woman in her thirties with Graves' hyperthyroidism. The chain combines TRBV28 with TRBJ2-3; 14 bases match TRBD2. The DNA of the CDR3 is TGTGCCAGCAGTTACGCGGGACTAGCGGGAGATGGGCGCACAGATACGCAGTATTTT. It yields the protein CASSYAGLAGDGRTDTQYF.